This T cell receptor (beta chain) was recorded in a study of blood T cell repertoires in COVID-19. Trimming left V 4 bases short and J 9 bases short, with 16 bases between. In germline, CDR1 is SNHLY, CDR2 FYNNEI. The CDR3 is 15 residues long. Clones were read by immunoSEQ multiplex PCR, and TCRdb kept only the in-frame ones, dropping some. The sample contains about 100,000 clones, 65% to 90% of which appear only once. This receptor was taken from a woman aged 45-59 years who had recovered from COVID-19. This chain links TRBV2 with TRBJ1-6; D is ambiguous. Sample: PBMCs or T cells enriched from blood (not recorded which). The CDR3 DNA reads as TGTGCCAGCAGTGGGAATCCGAGGGAGAGTTCACCCCTCCACTTT. Its translation: CASSGNPRESSPLHF.